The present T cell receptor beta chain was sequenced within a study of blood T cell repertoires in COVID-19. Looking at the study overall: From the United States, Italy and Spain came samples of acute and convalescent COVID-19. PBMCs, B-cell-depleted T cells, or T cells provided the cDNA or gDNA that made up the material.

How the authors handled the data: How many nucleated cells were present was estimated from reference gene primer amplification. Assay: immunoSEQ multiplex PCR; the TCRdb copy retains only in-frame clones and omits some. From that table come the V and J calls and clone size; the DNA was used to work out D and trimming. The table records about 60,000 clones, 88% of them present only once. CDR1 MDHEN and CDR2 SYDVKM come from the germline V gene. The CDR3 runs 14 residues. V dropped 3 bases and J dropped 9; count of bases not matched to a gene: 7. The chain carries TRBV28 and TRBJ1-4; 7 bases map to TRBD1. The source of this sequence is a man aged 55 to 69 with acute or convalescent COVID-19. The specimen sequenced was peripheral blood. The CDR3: CASSLMTGQKKLFF. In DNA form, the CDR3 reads TGTGCCAGCAGTTTGATGACAGGGCAGAAAAAACTGTTTTTT.